The rows below give T cell receptor beta chains drawn from one sample of a study of T-cell reconstitution after alpha-beta-depleted transplantation in children. Via MiXCR, TCRdb re-called the PCR reads, giving one row per CDR3 protein. The profile shows more than 400,000 distinct CDR3 sequences, around 10% of them singletons. The sequences come from PBMCs, mostly from graft donor cells, collected 180 days after TCRalphabeta/CD19-depleted stem cell transplant. The source is a female patient aged 2-10 years who had a stem cell transplant for aplastic anemia, so the T cells may come from the graft donor. Both conserved end residues are part of each CDR3. The D gene is left open where the match is weak. Clone sizes are given selectively: once, few, many, or a class where the clone is expanded.

few,TRBJ2-7,TRBV4-3,NA,15,TGCGCCAGCAGCCGCCTTCATTTTTCATTAGACGAGCAGTACTTC,CASSRLHFSLDEQYF
NA,TRBJ2-1,TRBV29-1,TRBD2,14,TGCAGCGTCGCGGGGGGGGGCAAAGGAAATGAGCAGTTCTTC,CSVAGGGKGNEQFF
NA,TRBJ1-5,TRBV28,NA,12,TGTGCCATCGCGACCAACCTATGGCCCCAGCATTTT,CAIATNLWPQHF
few,TRBJ2-1,TRBV14,NA,14,TGTGCCAGCAGCCAACTAGCGCCGTACAATGAGCAGTTCTTC,CASSQLAPYNEQFF
NA,TRBJ2-3,TRBV20-1,TRBD2,14,TGCAGTGCTTCCTCGCGGGAGACCCCAGATACGCAGTATTTT,CSASSRETPDTQYF
many,TRBJ1-5,TRBV6-1,TRBD1,15,TGTGCCAGCAGTGATAGGGGGCATAGCAATCAGCCCCAGCATTTT,CASSDRGHSNQPQHF
few,TRBJ1-2,TRBV4-3,TRBD1,17,TGCGCCAGCAGCCAAGATTTCCCGGACAGGGCCCTCGATGGCTACACCTTC,CASSQDFPDRALDGYTF
NA,TRBJ1-1,TRBV20-1,NA,14,TGCAGTGCCCGTAGAGGTCGTATGGGCACTGAAGCTTTCTTT,CSARRGRMGTEAFF
many,TRBJ2-1,TRBV5-6,TRBD2,15,TGTGCCAGCACCGAAATGGGACTAGCCACCAATGAGCAGTTCTTC,CASTEMGLATNEQFF
few,TRBJ2-1,TRBV19,NA,16,TGTGCCAGTAGTAACGAATCGTGTCGTCTCTACAATGAGCAGTTCTTC,CASSNESCRLYNEQFF
NA,TRBJ2-6,TRBV28,NA,15,TGTGCCAGCAGTCCACAGTTGACTGGGGCCAACGTCCTGACTTTC,CASSPQLTGANVLTF
few,TRBJ1-1,TRBV7-2,NA,13,TGTGCCAGCAGCCAACATCCGGGACTAGAAGCTTTCTTT,CASSQHPGLEAFF
NA,TRBJ2-5,TRBV5-6,TRBD2,17,TGTGCCAGCAGCTTGTTGGTTAGCGGGAGGTACCAAGAGACCCAGTACTTC,CASSLLVSGRYQETQYF
NA,TRBJ2-1,TRBV3-1,NA,15,TGTGCCAGCAGCGAGACAGGCGGCTCCTACAATGAGCAGTTCTTC,CASSETGGSYNEQFF
few,TRBJ1-1,TRBV28,TRBD1,16,TGTGCCAGCAGTTTCGCCGGGACAGGGGGTTTCTCTGAAGCTTTCTTT,CASSFAGTGGFSEAFF
few,TRBJ2-5,TRBV12-3/TRBV12-4,NA,13,TGTGCCAGCAACCCATCCTCGGGCGAGACCCAGTACTTC,CASNPSSGETQYF
few,TRBJ2-1,TRBV5-1,TRBD2,16,TGCGCCAGCAGCGACACAGCCCTAGCGGGTGGCAATGAGCAGTTCTTC,CASSDTALAGGNEQFF
many,TRBJ1-1,TRBV5-1,TRBD1,14,TGCGCCAGCAGGGGGGACAGCCTGAACACTGAAGCTTTCTTT,CASRGDSLNTEAFF
many,TRBJ1-1,TRBV28,TRBD1,14,TGTGCCAGCAGCCTTCAGGGGGCGACCACTGAAGCTTTCTTT,CASSLQGATTEAFF
NA,TRBJ1-2,TRBV6-5,NA,11,TGTGCCAGCGGTGGGTTGGATGGCTACACCTTC,CASGGLDGYTF
NA,TRBJ2-1,TRBV5-1,TRBD1,18,TGCGCCAGCAGCTTTATGCCTTTCCGGGACAGGCCAGCTTTCGTTCTGTTCTTC,CASSFMPFRDRPAFVLFF
few,TRBJ1-4,TRBV7-2,NA,14,TGTGCCAGCAGGCAGGGAGGGGGTCGGGAAAAACTGTTTTTT,CASRQGGGREKLFF
few,TRBJ2-1,TRBV11-1,NA,14,TGTGCCAGCAGCTTTTGGGGACCCTCCAGTGAGCAGTTCTTC,CASSFWGPSSEQFF
few,TRBJ2-1,TRBV4-3,TRBD2,18,TGCGCCAGCAGCCATCTAGCGGGATTGCCGGGCTCCTACAATGAGCAGTTCTTC,CASSHLAGLPGSYNEQFF
many,TRBJ1-2,TRBV19,TRBD1,14,TGTGCCAGTAGTGCCGGGACAGCTAACTATGGCTACACCTTC,CASSAGTANYGYTF
NA,TRBJ2-2,TRBV7-3,TRBD2,16,TGTGCCAGCAGCTTGGGGACTAGCAGGACCACCGGGGAGCTGTTTTTT,CASSLGTSRTTGELFF
NA,TRBJ2-1,TRBV4-3,TRBD2,16,TGCGCCAGCAGCCGAACAGTAGCGGGCTTTTACAATGAGCAGTTCTTC,CASSRTVAGFYNEQFF
few,TRBJ2-2,TRBV27,NA,17,TGTGCCAGCAGTTTCTCGGACAGAAAGGGAAGCACCGGGGAGCTGTTTTTT,CASSFSDRKGSTGELFF
few,TRBJ2-1,TRBV28,TRBD2,18,TGTGCCAGCAGTTTACCTAGCGGGGCTTCGATACCCTACAATGAGCAGTTCTTC,CASSLPSGASIPYNEQFF
few,TRBJ2-5,TRBV20-1,NA,14,TGCAGTGCTAGAGAGCCGGGACGTGGGGAGACCCAGTACTTC,CSAREPGRGETQYF
NA,TRBJ2-2,TRBV4-2,TRBD2,19,TGTGCCAGCAGCCAAGAGTCCCACCGACTAGCGAAGAACACCGGGGAGCTGTTTTTT,CASSQESHRLAKNTGELFF
NA,TRBJ2-1,TRBV24-1,TRBD2,18,TGTGCCACCAGTGACCCCGGACTAGCGGGACTATCTTACAATGAGCAGTTCTTC,CATSDPGLAGLSYNEQFF
NA,TRBJ2-5,TRBV7-1,TRBD2,15,TGTGCCCCTAAAAGAACGGTGCCGGGGGGGGAGACCCAGTACTTC,CAPKRTVPGGETQYF
NA,TRBJ2-2,TRBV27,NA,16,TGTGCCAGCAGTTTCATCCCTCCAGACTCAACCGGGGAGCTGTTTTTT,CASSFIPPDSTGELFF
few,TRBJ2-4,TRBV6-6,TRBD1,13,TGTGCCAGCAGTTTACCGGGACAGGGGATCCAGTACTTC,CASSLPGQGIQYF
NA,TRBJ2-1,TRBV20-1,NA,11,TGCAGTGCTCCCCCAGGGTTTGAGCAGTTCTTC,CSAPPGFEQFF
few,TRBJ2-3,TRBV7-8,TRBD1,14,TGTGCCAGCAGCCCGCAAGGGGGCGCAGGCACGCAGTATTTT,CASSPQGGAGTQYF
many,TRBJ1-4,TRBV7-2,TRBD1,14,TGTGCCAGCAGCCGGGACAGGGGTAATGAAAAACTGTTTTTT,CASSRDRGNEKLFF
NA,TRBJ2-1,TRBV18,TRBD1,14,TGTGCCAGCTCACCACCCCGGGACAGGGGTGAGCAGTTCTTC,CASSPPRDRGEQFF
NA,TRBJ1-2,TRBV18,NA,13,TGTGCCAGCTCACCGATACGAGGGGATGGCTACACCTTC,CASSPIRGDGYTF
few,TRBJ2-6,TRBV7-2,NA,15,TGTGCCAGCAGCTTAGAAGGGAATGGGGCCAACGTCCTGACTTTC,CASSLEGNGANVLTF
NA,TRBJ2-1,TRBV7-3,NA,12,TGTGCCAGCAGCTTCCAACTGGGTGAGCAGTTCTTC,CASSFQLGEQFF
few,TRBJ2-1,TRBV24-1,TRBD2,16,TGTGCCACCAGTGACTCACTAGCGGGACACTACAATGAGCAGTTCTTC,CATSDSLAGHYNEQFF
few,TRBJ2-2,TRBV29-1,NA,14,TGCAGCGTTACCGGGCTAGTGGGCACCGGGGAGCTGTTTTTT,CSVTGLVGTGELFF
few,TRBJ1-5,TRBV28,TRBD1,17,TGTGCCAGCAGCCGCCCCCCTTCCGGGACAGGGAACCAGCCCCAGCATTTT,CASSRPPSGTGNQPQHF
few,TRBJ1-2,TRBV27,NA,17,TGTGCCAGCAGTCTCCAATTGGGGGGGGGCGGAATCAATGGCTACACCTTC,CASSLQLGGGGINGYTF
NA,TRBJ2-2,TRBV29-1,NA,15,TGCAGCGTTGGGGCCGGGAGAACGAACACCGGGGAGCTGTTTTTT,CSVGAGRTNTGELFF
few,TRBJ2-1,TRBV20-1,TRBD2,15,TGCAGTGCCCCGAGGGGACTAGCGGAATACAATGAGCAGTTCTTC,CSAPRGLAEYNEQFF
NA,TRBJ2-1,TRBV29-1,TRBD2,15,TGCAGCGCCCTGACTAGCCCAGGAATTTACAATGAGCAGTTCTTC,CSALTSPGIYNEQFF
NA,TRBJ1-2,TRBV4-1,NA,14,TGCGCCAGCAGCCAAGAGTTTAAAACCTATGGCTACACCTTC,CASSQEFKTYGYTF